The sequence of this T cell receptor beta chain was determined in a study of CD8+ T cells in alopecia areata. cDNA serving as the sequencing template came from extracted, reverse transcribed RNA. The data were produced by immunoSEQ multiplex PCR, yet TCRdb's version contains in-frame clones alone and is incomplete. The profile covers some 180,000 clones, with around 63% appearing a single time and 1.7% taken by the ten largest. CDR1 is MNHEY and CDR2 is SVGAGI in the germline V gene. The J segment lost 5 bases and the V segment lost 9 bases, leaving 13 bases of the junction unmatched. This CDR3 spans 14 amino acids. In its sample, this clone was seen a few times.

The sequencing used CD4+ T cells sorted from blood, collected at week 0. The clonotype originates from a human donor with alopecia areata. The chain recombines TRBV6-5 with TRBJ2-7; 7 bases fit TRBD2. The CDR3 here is CASTTGGLVNEQYF. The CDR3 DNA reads TGTGCCAGTACTACGGGGGGTCTCGTCAACGAGCAGTACTTC.